The clone carrying this T cell receptor beta chain was seen more than once but under ten times. These data come from a study of blood T cell repertoires in COVID-19. Study-level background: Specimens from acute and convalescent COVID-19 originated in the United States, Italy and Spain. Nucleic acid was either cDNA or gDNA, and it came from T cells, B-cell-depleted T cells, or PBMCs.

Recovered status in Cohort 3 required two negative PCRs, clearance, or symptom resolution. Sequencing used immunoSEQ multiplex PCR; TCRdb keeps in-frame clones, though not all of them. The repertoire includes approximately 350,000 clones, about 88% of them detected once, and roughly 3% sits in the top ten. V lost 6 bases and J lost 6; bases outside the gene matches: 10. The CDR3 runs to 15 residues. CDR1 and CDR2 (germline): SGHAT, FQNNGV. This chain joins TRBV11-2 and TRBJ2-3; 9 bases map to TRBD1. The source of this sequence is a woman aged 25 to 39 who had recovered from COVID-19. Sequenced: PBMCs or T cells enriched from blood (not recorded which). CDR3 coding DNA: TGTGCCAGCAGTACCGGGACAGGGTTCTTGGATACGCAGTATTTT. As protein: CASSTGTGFLDTQYF.